Listed below are T cell receptor beta chains from one sample, sequenced in a study of blood T cell repertoires in COVID-19. TCRdb's table, derived via immunoSEQ multiplex PCR, lists solely in-frame clones and lacks some. The table has roughly 220,000 clones, about 85% seen once. Sequenced: peripheral blood. These receptors originate from a man aged 30 to 45 with active or convalescent COVID-19. The CDR3 runs from the conserved cysteine through the conserved F or W. The D gene is left open where the match is weak. The size of a clone is reported for some rows only, either as once, few or many, or as a class for expanded clones.

CDR3,DNA,size,V,D,J
CASSRIATGGRGTEAFF,TGTGCCAGCAGCCGAATAGCGACAGGGGGCCGGGGCACTGAAGCTTTCTTT,few,TRBV7-9,TRBD1,TRBJ1-1
CASSLIGTGVDEQYF,TGTGCCAGCAGCTTAATCGGGACAGGGGTGGACGAGCAGTACTTC,.,TRBV7-3,TRBD1,TRBJ2-7
CASHRGSGNTIYF,TGTGCCAGCCACAGGGGCTCTGGAAACACCATATATTTT,.,TRBV7-9,TRBD1,TRBJ1-3
CATSVPGQEYGYTF,TGTGCCACCAGCGTTCCGGGACAGGAGTATGGCTACACCTTC,many,TRBV15,TRBD1,TRBJ1-2
CASSADRQSPLHF,TGTGCCAGCAGCGCGGACAGGCAGTCACCCCTCCACTTT,.,TRBV2,TRBD1,TRBJ1-6
CASSQAWDRGNTIYF,TGTGCCAGCAGCCAAGCATGGGACAGGGGAAACACCATATATTTT,few,TRBV14,TRBD1,TRBJ1-3
CASSVRQGAGETQYF,TGTGCCAGCAGCGTAAGACAGGGGGCAGGGGAGACCCAGTACTTC,once,TRBV9,TRBD1,TRBJ2-5
CASSQATGPQTKQFF,TGCGCCAGCAGCCAAGCAACAGGGCCTCAAACAAAGCAGTTCTTC,once,TRBV4-1,.,TRBJ2-1
CATSRGFSDVNTEAFF,TGTGCCACCAGCAGAGGGTTTAGTGATGTGAACACTGAAGCTTTCTTT,.,TRBV15,.,TRBJ1-1
CATSDFPDEQFF,TGTGCCACCAGTGATTTCCCGGATGAGCAGTTCTTC,few,TRBV24-1,.,TRBJ2-1
CASSFRQGPDNEQFF,TGTGCCAGCAGTTTTAGGCAGGGCCCAGACAATGAGCAGTTCTTC,.,TRBV28,.,TRBJ2-1
CASSPTEVSLNEAFF,TGTGCCAGCTCACCCACGGAGGTATCCCTCAATGAAGCTTTCTTT,.,TRBV18,.,TRBJ1-1
CASSAGLAGEDSGYF,TGTGCCAGCTCAGCGGGACTAGCGGGAGAAGATAGTGGGTACTTC,few,TRBV18,TRBD2,TRBJ2-7
CASSVEGRGEQYF,TGTGCCAGCAGCGTAGAGGGGAGGGGCGAGCAGTACTTC,.,TRBV9,TRBD2,TRBJ2-7
CASSETYHGYTF,TGTGCCAGCAGTGAAACTTATCATGGCTACACCTTC,.,TRBV25-1,.,TRBJ1-2
CASSYRTGSNTGELFF,TGTGCCAGCAGTTACCGAACCGGGTCCAACACCGGGGAGCTGTTTTTT,.,TRBV6-5,.,TRBJ2-2
CASSLARGAEAFF,TGTGCCAGCAGCTTAGCGCGGGGGGCTGAAGCTTTCTTT,.,TRBV7-2,.,TRBJ1-1
CASSPARVGADTQYF,TGTGCCAGCAGCCCCGCGCGGGTGGGAGCAGATACGCAGTATTTT,.,TRBV7-3,.,TRBJ2-3
CASGPGGSSYEQYF,TGTGCCAGCGGTCCCGGGGGGAGCTCCTACGAGCAGTACTTC,.,TRBV28,TRBD2,TRBJ2-7
CASSPDRVRDGYTF,TGTGCCAGCAGCCCGGACAGGGTTAGGGATGGCTACACCTTC,once,TRBV7-2,TRBD1,TRBJ1-2
CASSSRASPGLTDTQYF,TGTGCCAGCAGCTCTCGAGCCTCCCCGGGACTCACAGATACGCAGTATTTT,.,TRBV11-2,.,TRBJ2-3
CATSAPGLGQPQHF,TGTGCCACCAGTGCTCCGGGACTAGGTCAGCCCCAGCATTTT,.,TRBV24-1,.,TRBJ1-5
CASSEQGPNSNQPQHF,TGTGCCAGCTCAGAACAGGGTCCTAATAGCAATCAGCCCCAGCATTTT,few,TRBV18,.,TRBJ1-5
CASSLRFSGRGNEQFF,TGTGCCAGCAGCTTGCGGTTTAGCGGGAGGGGCAATGAGCAGTTCTTC,few,TRBV5-4,TRBD2,TRBJ2-1
CATIGTSGSFTYNEQFF,TGTGCCACCATCGGGACTAGCGGGAGTTTCACCTACAATGAGCAGTTCTTC,.,TRBV2,TRBD2,TRBJ2-1
CASSKAELAGGLYGGTQYF,TGTGCCAGCAGCAAAGCTGAACTAGCGGGGGGCCTATACGGGGGTACGCAGTATTTT,.,TRBV21-1,.,TRBJ2-3
CAWSPLGDRLNQPQHF,TGTGCCTGGAGTCCTCTTGGGGACAGGCTTAATCAGCCCCAGCATTTT,.,TRBV30,TRBD1,TRBJ1-5
CASTNYATVMAF,TGTGCCAGCACCAACTACGCGACAGTTATGGCCTTC,.,TRBV11-2,.,TRBJ1-2
CASSYLAASTDTQYF,TGTGCCAGCAGTTACCTAGCGGCTAGCACAGATACGCAGTATTTT,.,TRBV6-2/TRBV6-3,TRBD2,TRBJ2-3
CASHQGTGGNEQFF,TGCGCCAGCCACCAGGGGACAGGGGGTAATGAGCAGTTCTTC,.,TRBV5-1,TRBD1,TRBJ2-1
CASSQELRVQFF,TGCGCCAGCAGCCAAGAATTGAGGGTCCAGTTCTTC,.,TRBV4-1,.,TRBJ2-1
CASSLAGSPNTEAFF,TGTGCCAGCAGCTTGGCAGGGTCGCCCAACACTGAAGCTTTCTTT,.,TRBV5-4,.,TRBJ1-1
CASSAGGAGINEQFF,TGTGCCAGCAGCGCGGGGGGCGCAGGTATCAATGAGCAGTTCTTC,.,TRBV5-6,TRBD2,TRBJ2-1
CANSLSTGTSGITDTQYF,TGTGCCAACAGTTTATCGACCGGGACTAGCGGGATAACAGATACGCAGTATTTT,.,TRBV27,TRBD2,TRBJ2-3
CASSLGGRNTEAFF,TGTGCCAGCAGCTTGGGTGGGAGGAACACTGAAGCTTTCTTT,.,TRBV5-6,.,TRBJ1-1
CASSRTTGAGELFF,TGTGCCAGCAGCCGAACAACGGGGGCCGGGGAGCTGTTTTTT,.,TRBV11-3,.,TRBJ2-2
CASSLAMSQPQHF,TGTGCCAGCAGCTTGGCTATGAGTCAGCCCCAGCATTTT,.,TRBV5-6,.,TRBJ1-5
CASSSGQVNNSPLHF,TGTGCCAGCAGCTCGGGACAGGTGAATAATTCACCCCTCCACTTT,.,TRBV27,TRBD1,TRBJ1-6
CATSGTGAYEQYF,TGTGCCACCAGCGGGACAGGAGCCTACGAGCAGTACTTC,.,TRBV15,TRBD1,TRBJ2-7
CASSFAGETQYF,TGTGCCAGCAGTTTTGCGGGAGAGACCCAGTACTTC,.,TRBV12-3/TRBV12-4,.,TRBJ2-5
CASSFGADEQFF,TGCGCCAGCAGCTTTGGGGCGGATGAGCAGTTCTTC,.,TRBV5-1,.,TRBJ2-1
CASSPPNRNNEKLFF,TGTGCCAGCTCACCACCGAATAGAAACAATGAAAAACTGTTTTTT,.,TRBV18,.,TRBJ1-4
CASSLSNSYNEQFF,TGTGCCAGCAGTTTATCAAACTCCTACAATGAGCAGTTCTTC,.,TRBV28,.,TRBJ2-1
CASSLSARDLGYTF,TGTGCCAGCAGTTTATCGGCCCGGGACTTGGGCTACACCTTC,.,TRBV27,.,TRBJ1-2
CASSRPDREVGNGYTF,TGCGCCAGCAGCCGACCGGACAGGGAAGTAGGTAATGGCTACACCTTC,.,TRBV4-1,TRBD1,TRBJ1-2
CASSESHEGARYNEQFF,TGCGCCAGCAGTGAGTCTCACGAGGGGGCGCGTTACAATGAGCAGTTCTTC,.,TRBV10-1,TRBD1,TRBJ2-1
CASNLAGEDNEQYF,TGTGCCAGCAACCTAGCGGGAGAGGACAACGAGCAGTACTTC,once,TRBV28,TRBD2,TRBJ2-7
CASSEQNTEAFF,TGTGCCAGCAGTGAACAGAACACTGAAGCTTTCTTT,.,TRBV2,.,TRBJ1-1
CASNREGGHQPQHF,TGTGCCAGCAATCGGGAGGGCGGGCATCAGCCCCAGCATTTT,few,TRBV2,.,TRBJ1-5
CASSLSLGTSTDTQYF,TGTGCCAGCAGCTTATCCCTTGGGACTAGCACAGATACGCAGTATTTT,.,TRBV7-2,.,TRBJ2-3
CASSWGQANSPLHF,TGTGCCAGCAGTTGGGGACAGGCTAATTCACCCCTCCACTTT,.,TRBV28,TRBD1,TRBJ1-6